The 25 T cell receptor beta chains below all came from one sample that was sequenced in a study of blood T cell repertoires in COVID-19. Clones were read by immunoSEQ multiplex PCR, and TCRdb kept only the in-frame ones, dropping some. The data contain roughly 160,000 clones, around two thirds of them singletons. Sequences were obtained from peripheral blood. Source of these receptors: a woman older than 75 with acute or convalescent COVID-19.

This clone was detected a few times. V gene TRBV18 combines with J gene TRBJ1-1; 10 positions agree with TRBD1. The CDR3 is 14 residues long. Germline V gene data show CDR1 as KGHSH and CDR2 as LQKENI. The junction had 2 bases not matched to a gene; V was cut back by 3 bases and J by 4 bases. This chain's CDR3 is CASSPRTGGTEAFF. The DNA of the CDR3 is TGTGCCAGCTCACCGAGGACAGGGGGCACTGAAGCTTTCTTT. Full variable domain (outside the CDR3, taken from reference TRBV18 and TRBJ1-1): NAGVMQNPRHLVRRRGQEARLRCSPMKGHSHVYWYRQLPEEGLKFMVYLQKENIIDESGMPKERFSAEFPKEGPSILRIQQVVRGDSAAYFCASSPRTGGTEAFFGQGTRLTVV.

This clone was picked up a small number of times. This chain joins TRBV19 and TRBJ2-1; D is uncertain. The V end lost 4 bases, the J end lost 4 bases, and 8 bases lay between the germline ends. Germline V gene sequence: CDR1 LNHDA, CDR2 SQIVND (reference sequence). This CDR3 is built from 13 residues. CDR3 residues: CASSNQIYNEQFF. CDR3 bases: TGTGCCAGTAGTAATCAGATATACAATGAGCAGTTCTTC.

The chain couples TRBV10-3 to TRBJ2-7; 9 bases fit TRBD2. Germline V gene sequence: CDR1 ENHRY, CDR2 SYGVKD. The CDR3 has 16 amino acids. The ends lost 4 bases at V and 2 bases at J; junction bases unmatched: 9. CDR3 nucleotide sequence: TGTGCCATCAGTGTATCCCCTAGCGGGAATACCTACGAGCAGTACTTC. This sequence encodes CAISVSPSGNTYEQYF.

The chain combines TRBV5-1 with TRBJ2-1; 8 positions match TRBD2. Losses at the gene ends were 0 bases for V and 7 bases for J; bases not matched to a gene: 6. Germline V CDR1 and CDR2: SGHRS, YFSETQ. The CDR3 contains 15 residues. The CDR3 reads CASSLVSGSNNEQFF. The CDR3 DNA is TGCGCCAGCAGCTTGGTCAGCGGGAGTAATAATGAGCAGTTCTTC.

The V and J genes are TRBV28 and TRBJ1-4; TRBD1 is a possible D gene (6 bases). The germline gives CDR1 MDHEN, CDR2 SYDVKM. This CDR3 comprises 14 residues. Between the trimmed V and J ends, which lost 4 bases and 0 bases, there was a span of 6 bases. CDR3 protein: CASSWTATNEKLFF. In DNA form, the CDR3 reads TGTGCCAGCAGTTGGACAGCAACTAATGAAAAACTGTTTTTT.

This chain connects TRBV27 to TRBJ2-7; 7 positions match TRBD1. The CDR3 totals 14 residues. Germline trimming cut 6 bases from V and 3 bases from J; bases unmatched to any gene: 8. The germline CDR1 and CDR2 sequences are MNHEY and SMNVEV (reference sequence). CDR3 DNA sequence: TGTGCCAGCAGGTCGACAGGGACGCGCTACGAGCAGTACTTC. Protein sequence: CASRSTGTRYEQYF.

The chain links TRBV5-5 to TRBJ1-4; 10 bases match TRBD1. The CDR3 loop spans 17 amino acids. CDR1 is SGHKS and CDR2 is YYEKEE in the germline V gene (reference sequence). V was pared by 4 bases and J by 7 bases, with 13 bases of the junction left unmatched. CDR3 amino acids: CASSVRTGGSPTEKLFF. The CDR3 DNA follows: TGTGCCAGCAGCGTAAGGACAGGGGGAAGCCCGACTGAAAAACTGTTTTTT. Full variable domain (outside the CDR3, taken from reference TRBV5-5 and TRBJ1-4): DAGVTQSPTHLIKTRGQQVTLRCSPISGHKSVSWYQQVLGQGPQFIFQYYEKEERGRGNFPDRFSARQFPNYSSELNVNALLLGDSALYLCASSVRTGGSPTEKLFFGSGTQLSVL.

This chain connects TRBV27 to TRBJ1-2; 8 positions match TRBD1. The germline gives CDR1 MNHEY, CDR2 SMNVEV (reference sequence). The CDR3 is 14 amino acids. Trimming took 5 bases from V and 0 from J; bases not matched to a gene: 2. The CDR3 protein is CASSIQGANYGYTF. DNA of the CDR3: TGTGCCAGCAGTATACAGGGGGCTAACTATGGCTACACCTTC.

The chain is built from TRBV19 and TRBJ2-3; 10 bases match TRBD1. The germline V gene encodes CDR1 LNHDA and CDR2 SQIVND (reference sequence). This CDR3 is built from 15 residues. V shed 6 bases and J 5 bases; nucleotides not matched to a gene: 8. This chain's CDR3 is CASRPSGTGVDTQYF. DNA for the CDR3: TGTGCCAGTAGGCCGTCCGGGACAGGGGTAGATACGCAGTATTTT.

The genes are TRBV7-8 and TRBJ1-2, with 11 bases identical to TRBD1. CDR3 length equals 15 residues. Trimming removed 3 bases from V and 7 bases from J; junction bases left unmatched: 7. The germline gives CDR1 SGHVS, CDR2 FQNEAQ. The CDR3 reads CASSFQGQGESGYTF. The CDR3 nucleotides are TGTGCCAGCAGCTTCCAGGGACAGGGGGAAAGTGGCTACACCTTC.

In DNA form, the CDR3 reads TGCGCCAGCAGTTTTCCACAGCTTAGCGGGCCCCAGCATTTT. Translation gives CASSFPQLSGPQHF. This chain connects TRBV10-1 to TRBJ1-5; no reliable D call. The germline V and J ends were trimmed by 5 bases and 9 bases, with 17 bases remaining between them. Germline V gene data show CDR1 as WNHNN and CDR2 as SYGVQD (reference sequence). This CDR3 has 14 residues.

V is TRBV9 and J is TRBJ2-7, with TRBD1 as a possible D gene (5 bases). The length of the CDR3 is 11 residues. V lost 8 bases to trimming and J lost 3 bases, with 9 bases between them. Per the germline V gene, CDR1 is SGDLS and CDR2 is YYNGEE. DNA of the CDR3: TGTGCCAGGGGGCCGAACTACGAGCAGTACTTC. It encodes CARGPNYEQYF.

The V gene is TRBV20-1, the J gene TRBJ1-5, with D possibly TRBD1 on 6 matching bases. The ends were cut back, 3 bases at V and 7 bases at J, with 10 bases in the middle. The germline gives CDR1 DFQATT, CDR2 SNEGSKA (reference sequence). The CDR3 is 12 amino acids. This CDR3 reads CSASRTGQPQHF. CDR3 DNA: TGCAGTGCTAGTCGTACAGGGCAGCCCCAGCATTTT.

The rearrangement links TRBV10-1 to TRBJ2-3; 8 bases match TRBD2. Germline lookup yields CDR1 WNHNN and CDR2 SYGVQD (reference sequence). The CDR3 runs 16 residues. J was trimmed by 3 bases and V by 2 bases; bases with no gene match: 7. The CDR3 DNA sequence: TGCGCCAGCAGTGAGGTCAGCGGGAGCGGAACAGATACGCAGTATTTT. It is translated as CASSEVSGSGTDTQYF.

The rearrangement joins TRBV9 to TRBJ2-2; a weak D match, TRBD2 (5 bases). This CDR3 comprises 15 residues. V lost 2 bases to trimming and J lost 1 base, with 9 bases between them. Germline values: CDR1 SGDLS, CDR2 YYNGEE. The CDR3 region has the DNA TGTGCCAGCAGCGTCTGGGGAGAGAACACCGGGGAGCTGTTTTTT. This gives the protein CASSVWGENTGELFF.

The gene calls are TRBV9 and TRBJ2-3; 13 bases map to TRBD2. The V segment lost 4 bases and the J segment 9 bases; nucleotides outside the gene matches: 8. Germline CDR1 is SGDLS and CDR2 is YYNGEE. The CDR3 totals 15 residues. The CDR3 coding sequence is TGTGCCAGCAGCTCCGGACTAGCGGGAGTGAGCACGCAGTATTTT. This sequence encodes CASSSGLAGVSTQYF.

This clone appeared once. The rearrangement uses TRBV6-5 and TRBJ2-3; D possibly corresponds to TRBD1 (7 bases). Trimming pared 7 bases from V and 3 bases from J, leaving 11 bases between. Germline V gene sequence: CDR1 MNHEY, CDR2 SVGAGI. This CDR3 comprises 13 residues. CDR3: CASIAGGTDTQYF. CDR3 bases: TGTGCCAGCATAGCAGGGGGGACAGATACGCAGTATTTT.

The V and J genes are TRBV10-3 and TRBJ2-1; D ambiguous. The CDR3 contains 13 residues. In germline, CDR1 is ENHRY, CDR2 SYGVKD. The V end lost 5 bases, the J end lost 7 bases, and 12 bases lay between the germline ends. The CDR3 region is CAISSEDRNEQFF. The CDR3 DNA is TGTGCCATCAGTAGCGAAGACCGAAATGAGCAGTTCTTC.

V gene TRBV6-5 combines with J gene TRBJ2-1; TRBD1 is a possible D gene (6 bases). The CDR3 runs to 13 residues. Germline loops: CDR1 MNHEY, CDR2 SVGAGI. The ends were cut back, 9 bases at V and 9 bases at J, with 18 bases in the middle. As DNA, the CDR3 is TGTGCCAGTACAGGGTTTAACAATCGTGAGCAGTTCTTC. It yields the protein CASTGFNNREQFF.

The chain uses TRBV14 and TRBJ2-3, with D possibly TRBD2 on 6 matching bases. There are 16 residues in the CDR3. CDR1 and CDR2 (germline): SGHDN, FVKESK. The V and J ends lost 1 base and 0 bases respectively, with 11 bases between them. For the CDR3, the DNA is TGTGCCAGCAGCCAAGGGGACTCGTCTAGCACAGATACGCAGTATTTT. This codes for CASSQGDSSSTDTQYF.

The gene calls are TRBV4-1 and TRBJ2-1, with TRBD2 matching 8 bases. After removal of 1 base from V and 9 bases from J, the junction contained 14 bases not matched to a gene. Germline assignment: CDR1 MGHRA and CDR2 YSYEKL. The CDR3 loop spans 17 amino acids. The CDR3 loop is CASSQGFLAGGRSEQFF. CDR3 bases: TGCGCCAGCAGCCAAGGCTTTTTGGCGGGAGGCCGCAGTGAGCAGTTCTTC.

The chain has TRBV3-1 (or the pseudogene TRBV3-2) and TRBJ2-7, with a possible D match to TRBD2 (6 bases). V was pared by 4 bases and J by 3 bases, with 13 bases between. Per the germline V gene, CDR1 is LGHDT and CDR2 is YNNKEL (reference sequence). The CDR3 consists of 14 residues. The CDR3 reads CASSPGLDGYEQYF. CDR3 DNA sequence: TGTGCCAGCAGCCCGGGACTTGACGGCTACGAGCAGTACTTC.

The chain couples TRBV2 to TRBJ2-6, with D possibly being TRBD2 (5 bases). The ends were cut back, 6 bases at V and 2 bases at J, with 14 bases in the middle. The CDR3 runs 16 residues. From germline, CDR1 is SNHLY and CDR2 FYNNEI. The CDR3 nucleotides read TGTGCCAGCAGCGACGGCGGGCGCGCTGGGGCCAACGTCCTGACTTTC. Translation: CASSDGGRAGANVLTF.

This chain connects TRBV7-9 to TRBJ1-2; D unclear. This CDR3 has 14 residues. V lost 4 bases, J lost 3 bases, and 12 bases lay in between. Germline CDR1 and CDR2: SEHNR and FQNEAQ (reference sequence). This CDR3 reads CASSSPGRDYGYTF. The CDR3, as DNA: TGTGCCAGCAGCTCGCCGGGTCGCGACTATGGCTACACCTTC.

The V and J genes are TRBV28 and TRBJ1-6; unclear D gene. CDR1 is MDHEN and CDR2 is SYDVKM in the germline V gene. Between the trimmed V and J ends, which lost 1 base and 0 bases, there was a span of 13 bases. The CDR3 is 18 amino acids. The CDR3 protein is CASSLSADSSSYNSPLHF. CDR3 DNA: TGTGCCAGCAGTTTATCCGCGGATTCGAGCTCCTATAATTCACCCCTCCACTTT.